This is a list of T cell receptor beta chains from one sample in a study of long-term antiretroviral therapy in people with HIV. Sequencing was performed with immunoSEQ multiplex PCR; in TCRdb, only in-frame clones are kept and a portion is missing. In the table there are 25,000 to 35,000 clones, approximately 80% of which are singletons. The sequencing here drew on unsorted PBMCs, taken about 2.7 years after starting antiretroviral therapy. Every receptor here comes from a man aged 25 to 40 with HIV. CDR3s include the opening cysteine and the closing phenylalanine or tryptophan. The order of the fields is J gene, CDR3 length, D gene, clone size, V gene, CDR3 DNA, CDR3 protein. A D gene is named only where the DNA matches it firmly. Clone size is not always given. Where it is, it says once, few, many or a class for expanded clones.

j_gene: TRBJ2-1; len: 13; d_gene: NA; abundance: NA; v_gene: TRBV27; CDR3nt: TGTGCCAGCAGTTTATCGGTATACAATGAGCAGTTCTTC; CDR3aa: CASSLSVYNEQFF
j_gene: TRBJ1-4; len: 16; d_gene: TRBD1; abundance: NA; v_gene: TRBV18; CDR3nt: TGTGCCAGCTCACCTAGGCCCTTCCGGGACAGGGGAAAACTGTTTTTT; CDR3aa: CASSPRPFRDRGKLFF
j_gene: TRBJ1-2; len: 10; d_gene: NA; abundance: NA; v_gene: TRBV30; CDR3nt: TGTGCCGGGAGGGCTTATGGCTACACCTTC; CDR3aa: CAGRAYGYTF
j_gene: TRBJ2-7; len: 15; d_gene: TRBD1; abundance: NA; v_gene: TRBV7-9; CDR3nt: TGTGCCAGCAGCTCCCGACAGGGGGTAGTAAGCGAGCAGTACTTC; CDR3aa: CASSSRQGVVSEQYF
j_gene: TRBJ2-2; len: 16; d_gene: TRBD2; abundance: NA; v_gene: TRBV5-1; CDR3nt: TGCGCCAGCAGCAAGACGACTAGCGGGACCCCCGGGGAGCTGTTTTTT; CDR3aa: CASSKTTSGTPGELFF
j_gene: TRBJ2-7; len: 12; d_gene: NA; abundance: NA; v_gene: TRBV29-1; CDR3nt: TGCAGCGTTGGACAGGCTGGCTACGAGCAGTACTTC; CDR3aa: CSVGQAGYEQYF
j_gene: TRBJ2-1; len: 14; d_gene: TRBD1; abundance: NA; v_gene: TRBV5-4; CDR3nt: TGTGCCAGCAGCTTGGGACAGGGGGCTAGGGAGCAGTTCTTC; CDR3aa: CASSLGQGAREQFF
j_gene: TRBJ2-7; len: 15; d_gene: TRBD1; abundance: NA; v_gene: TRBV5-4; CDR3nt: TGTGCCAGCAGCTCTGGGACAGCTCCTACCTACGAGCAGTACTTC; CDR3aa: CASSSGTAPTYEQYF
j_gene: TRBJ1-1; len: 15; d_gene: NA; abundance: NA; v_gene: TRBV21-1; CDR3nt: TGTGCCAGCAGCAAGGAACCCAGGAGGAACACTGAAGCTTTCTTT; CDR3aa: CASSKEPRRNTEAFF
j_gene: TRBJ1-6; len: 14; d_gene: TRBD1; abundance: NA; v_gene: TRBV2; CDR3nt: TGTGCCAGCAGTCTACGGGACAGGGACTCACCCCTCCACTTT; CDR3aa: CASSLRDRDSPLHF
j_gene: TRBJ1-3; len: 14; d_gene: NA; abundance: NA; v_gene: TRBV25-1; CDR3nt: TGTGCCAGCAGTGACGCGGGGGGAGGAAACACCATATATTTT; CDR3aa: CASSDAGGGNTIYF
j_gene: TRBJ1-2; len: 15; d_gene: NA; abundance: NA; v_gene: TRBV15; CDR3nt: TGTGCCACCAGCAGAGATCAGGGATTTAACTATGGCTACACCTTC; CDR3aa: CATSRDQGFNYGYTF
j_gene: TRBJ2-5; len: 15; d_gene: NA; abundance: NA; v_gene: TRBV6-5; CDR3nt: TGTGCCAGCAGTTACTCGCAGGGGATTCAAGAGACCCAGTACTTC; CDR3aa: CASSYSQGIQETQYF
j_gene: TRBJ1-1; len: 13; d_gene: NA; abundance: NA; v_gene: TRBV29-1; CDR3nt: TGCAGTATCTCTTCGGGAAGCGGCACTGAAGCTTTCTTT; CDR3aa: CSISSGSGTEAFF
j_gene: TRBJ2-3; len: 13; d_gene: NA; abundance: NA; v_gene: TRBV7-9; CDR3nt: TGTGCCAGCAGTGTGGACCTAGTAGATACGCAGTATTTT; CDR3aa: CASSVDLVDTQYF
j_gene: TRBJ2-6; len: 20; d_gene: TRBD2; abundance: NA; v_gene: TRBV30; CDR3nt: TGTGCCTGGAGTGTCAGGTGGGCAGCGGGACTAGCGAGCGGGGCCAACGTCCTGACTTTC; CDR3aa: CAWSVRWAAGLASGANVLTF
j_gene: TRBJ2-3; len: 15; d_gene: NA; abundance: NA; v_gene: TRBV5-4; CDR3nt: TGTGCCAGCAGCTCGGACGGGACTAGCACAGATACGCAGTATTTT; CDR3aa: CASSSDGTSTDTQYF
j_gene: TRBJ2-7; len: 14; d_gene: TRBD1; abundance: NA; v_gene: TRBV5-1; CDR3nt: TGCGCCAGCACCTCCGGGACAGATCTTTACGAGCAGTACTTC; CDR3aa: CASTSGTDLYEQYF
j_gene: TRBJ1-1; len: 15; d_gene: NA; abundance: NA; v_gene: TRBV18; CDR3nt: TGTGCCAGCTCACCATATGGGGGGATGAACACTGAAGCTTTCTTT; CDR3aa: CASSPYGGMNTEAFF
j_gene: TRBJ1-5; len: 15; d_gene: NA; abundance: NA; v_gene: TRBV5-8; CDR3nt: TGTGCCAGCAGCTCAACTACCTCAGGCGATCAGCCCCAGCATTTT; CDR3aa: CASSSTTSGDQPQHF
j_gene: TRBJ2-6; len: 14; d_gene: TRBD1; abundance: NA; v_gene: TRBV2; CDR3nt: TGTGCCAGGAAACAGGGGACCGGGGCCAACGTCCTGACTTTC; CDR3aa: CARKQGTGANVLTF
j_gene: TRBJ1-2; len: 16; d_gene: TRBD1; abundance: NA; v_gene: TRBV9; CDR3nt: TGTGCCAGCAGCGTAGCTTCCGGGACAGGGAAGGGGGGCTACACCTTC; CDR3aa: CASSVASGTGKGGYTF
j_gene: TRBJ2-7; len: 12; d_gene: NA; abundance: few; v_gene: TRBV28; CDR3nt: TGTGCCAGCAGTTCCCTCTCCTACGAGCAGTACTTC; CDR3aa: CASSSLSYEQYF
j_gene: TRBJ2-3; len: 13; d_gene: NA; abundance: NA; v_gene: TRBV5-1; CDR3nt: TGCGCCAGCAGCTTTACGCGGGCAGATACGCAGTATTTT; CDR3aa: CASSFTRADTQYF
j_gene: TRBJ1-5; len: 15; d_gene: NA; abundance: once; v_gene: TRBV7-2; CDR3nt: TGTGCCAGCAGCCCCCAAGGAGGGAGCAATCAGCCCCAGCATTTT; CDR3aa: CASSPQGGSNQPQHF
j_gene: TRBJ1-4; len: 17; d_gene: NA; abundance: NA; v_gene: TRBV5-1; CDR3nt: TGCGCCAGCAGCTCCGACAGAGGGGGGACAACTAATGAAAAACTGTTTTTT; CDR3aa: CASSSDRGGTTNEKLFF
j_gene: TRBJ2-3; len: 16; d_gene: TRBD1; abundance: NA; v_gene: TRBV5-1; CDR3nt: TGCGCCAGCAGCTCGCTGAAGGGACAGGGCACAGATACGCAGTATTTT; CDR3aa: CASSSLKGQGTDTQYF
j_gene: TRBJ2-6; len: 16; d_gene: NA; abundance: once; v_gene: TRBV7-9; CDR3nt: TGTGCCAGCAGCCCCATTGGTTTCTCTGGGGCCAACGTCCTGACTTTC; CDR3aa: CASSPIGFSGANVLTF
j_gene: TRBJ1-2; len: 15; d_gene: NA; abundance: NA; v_gene: TRBV15; CDR3nt: TGTGCCACCAGCAGAGATGGGGCAGGAAACTATGGCTACACCTTC; CDR3aa: CATSRDGAGNYGYTF
j_gene: TRBJ2-3; len: 15; d_gene: NA; abundance: NA; v_gene: TRBV7-3; CDR3nt: TGTGCCAGCAGCTTGGCCGGCAGACACACAGATACGCAGTATTTT; CDR3aa: CASSLAGRHTDTQYF
j_gene: TRBJ2-7; len: 14; d_gene: NA; abundance: NA; v_gene: TRBV7-2; CDR3nt: TGTGCCAGCAGCCCCTTGCACGGGCCCTACGAGCAGTACTTC; CDR3aa: CASSPLHGPYEQYF
j_gene: TRBJ2-1; len: 17; d_gene: TRBD1; abundance: NA; v_gene: TRBV5-1; CDR3nt: TGCGCCAGCAGCTTGGCGTCGACAGGGAGCTCCTACAATGAGCAGTTCTTC; CDR3aa: CASSLASTGSSYNEQFF